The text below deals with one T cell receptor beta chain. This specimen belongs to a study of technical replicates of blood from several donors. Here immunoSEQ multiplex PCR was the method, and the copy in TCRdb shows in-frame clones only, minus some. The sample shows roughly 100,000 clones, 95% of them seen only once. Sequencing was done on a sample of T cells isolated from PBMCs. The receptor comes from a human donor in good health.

The CDR3 DNA reads TGTGCCAGTAGTATAAGCCAGTCAGGGGGTGGATTCTATGGCTACACCTTC. Amino acids: CASSISQSGGGFYGYTF. The gene calls are TRBV19 and TRBJ1-2; TRBD1 agrees at 7 bases. The V gene's germline CDR1 is LNHDA and CDR2 SQIVND (reference sequence). The CDR3 extends over 17 amino acids. Trimming cost V 2 bases and J 4 bases; bases outside gene matches: 13.